This entry features one T cell receptor (beta chain) sequence. Its matching antigen is unknown. The data stem from a study of chemoradiotherapy in HPV16-positive cancers. Background on the study: Candidate HPV-specific clones and shared TCR motifs came from two HPV16-positive patients.

Study results and limitations: In HPV16-positive patients, HPV-responsive T-cell expansion tracked better recurrence-free survival. HPV-specific T cells were functionally defined from only a couple of HPV16-positive patients.

The repertoire was sequenced with immunoSEQ multiplex PCR; TCRdb's copy has only in-frame clones and lacks some. The sample holds around 30,000 clones, approximately 91% seen once. The CDR3 spans 16 residues. V lost 1 base, J lost 4 bases, and 17 bases lay in between. Per germline, CDR1 SGHDT and CDR2 YYEEEE. This chain links TRBV5-6 with TRBJ1-1; TRBD1 might be the D (5 bases). The receptor's source is a human donor with HPV-associated anogenital cancer. The sequenced sample was blood, obtained from a patient who underwent chemoradiotherapy. CDR3 in DNA: TGTGCCAGCAGCTTGAGGACACCCGCTTGGGGCACTGAAGCTTTCTTT. It is translated as CASSLRTPAWGTEAFF.